The clone carrying this T cell receptor beta chain was recorded a few times. Its antigen is currently unknown. The sample is drawn from a study of early T cells in non-severe SARS-CoV-2 infection. As part of library construction, unique molecular identifiers were attached to individual cDNA molecules. TCRdb recomputed calls from the 5' RACE reads with MiXCR, one row per CDR3 protein. The table shows roughly 100,000 distinct CDR3 sequences, with about 12% occurring only once. Study-level points and caveats: Anti-spike CD8 specificities were favored by VDJdb matching, whose results missed private and CD4 specificities.

This TCR was sampled from an adult who was a healthcare worker with PCR-confirmed SARS-CoV-2 infection or an uninfected control (not recorded which). Sequenced material: whole blood.

The CDR3 bases are TGCGCCAGCAGCTTGGTAGCGGACTCCTACAATGAGCAGTTCTTC. As protein: CASSLVADSYNEQFF. The rearrangement joins TRBV5-1 to TRBJ2-1; tentatively, D is TRBD2 (6 bases). From germline, CDR1 is SGHRS and CDR2 YFSETQ. The V end lost 0 bases, the J end lost 0 bases, and 7 bases lay between the germline ends. The CDR3 sequence is 15 residues long. Looking up the rest from reference TRBV5-1 and TRBJ2-1 gives the full variable domain: KAGVTQTPRYLIKTRGQQVTLSCSPISGHRSVSWYQQTPGQGLQFLFEYFSETQRNKGNFPGRFSGRQFSNSRSEMNVSTLELGDSALYLCASSLVADSYNEQFFGPGTRLTVL.